This entry lists 18 T cell receptor beta chains sequenced from one sample in a study of shared clonotypes between healthy human individuals. Assay: immunoSEQ multiplex PCR; the TCRdb copy retains only in-frame clones and omits some. The repertoire has 1,500,000 or so clones, around 97% of them found once; the top ten carry 1% to 1.5%. The sample consisted of naive CD4+ T cells sorted from blood. Subset indicated: CD45RA+ positively selected. All receptors come from a man aged 25 to 40 in good health.

A remark on this clone: At the DNA level, this CDR3 is encoded by other sequences in the same sample as well. The rearrangement uses TRBV7-9 and TRBJ2-5; no clear D. The germline V gene has CDR1 SEHNR and CDR2 FQNEAQ (reference sequence). This CDR3 spans 11 amino acids. Deletions cut 5 bases from V and 4 bases from J, with 5 bases between. CDR3 DNA: TGTGCCAGCAGCAACGGAGAGACCCAGTACTTC. Protein sequence: CASSNGETQYF.

This clone was seen a single time. This chain links TRBV7-2 with TRBJ1-1; D unclear. CDR3 length: 14 amino acids. V dropped 1 base and J dropped 1 base, with 7 bases sitting between them. The V gene's germline CDR1 is SGHTA and CDR2 FQGNSA. CDR3: CASSLVRTNTEAFF. The DNA of the CDR3 is TGTGCCAGCAGCTTAGTCCGGACGAACACTGAAGCTTTCTTT.

This clone was picked up one time. The V call is TRBV18, the J call TRBJ2-7, with D possibly being TRBD1 or TRBD2 (5 bases each). The CDR3 has 13 residues. Trimming took off 5 bases at V and 12 bases at J, with 20 bases between the two ends. CDR1 KGHSH and CDR2 LQKENI come from the germline V gene. Here the CDR3 DNA reads TGTGCCAGCTCAACAAAGTCAGGGACCGCCGTGTACTTC. Translation: CASSTKSGTAVYF. Combining the CDR3 with reference TRBV18 and TRBJ2-7 gives the whole variable domain NAGVMQNPRHLVRRRGQEARLRCSPMKGHSHVYWYRQLPEEGLKFMVYLQKENIIDESGMPKERFSAEFPKEGPSILRIQQVVRGDSAAYFCASSTKSGTAVYFGPGTRLTVT.

V gene TRBV9 combines with J gene TRBJ2-7; 7 bases match TRBD1. From germline, CDR1 is SGDLS and CDR2 YYNGEE. The CDR3 totals 15 residues. The J segment lost 6 bases and the V segment lost 4 bases, leaving 13 bases of the junction unmatched. The CDR3 DNA is TGTGCCAGCAGCCCCGGGACAGCTATTATGGGCGAGCAGTACTTC. Protein sequence: CASSPGTAIMGEQYF.

This clone was picked up one time. The chain joins TRBV6-5 to TRBJ2-2; TRBD1 might be the D (6 bases). This CDR3 has 16 amino acids. Germline loops: CDR1 MNHEY, CDR2 SVGAGI. Trimming took 2 bases from V and 1 from J, leaving 11 bases between them. This CDR3 is CASSYLRGRNTGELFF. The DNA of the CDR3 is TGTGCCAGCAGTTACCTCAGGGGCAGGAACACCGGGGAGCTGTTTTTT.

This clone was counted a single time. The chain combines TRBV19 with TRBJ1-1; a weak D match, TRBD1 (5 bases). This CDR3 has 14 residues. The V end was cut by 5 bases, the J end by 4 bases, with 14 bases between. Germline V CDR1 and CDR2: LNHDA, SQIVND (reference sequence). The CDR3 is CASSSIAGGTEAFF. The CDR3 region has the DNA TGTGCCAGTAGTTCCATCGCGGGGGGCACTGAAGCTTTCTTT.

CDR3 coding DNA: TGTGCCAGCAGCTTAGGTCGGGGTGGATCTGAAGCTTTCTTT. Its protein is CASSLGRGGSEAFF. V usage is TRBV11-3 and J usage is TRBJ1-1, with unresolved D. Trimming stripped 1 base from V and 6 bases from J, with 12 bases between. There are 14 residues in the CDR3. Germline CDR1 reads SGHNT; CDR2 reads YENEEA.

The count of this clone is one. This chain connects TRBV2 to TRBJ1-5, with 8 bases that match TRBD1. CDR1 and CDR2 (germline): SNHLY, FYNNEI. Losses at the gene ends were 6 bases for V and 5 bases for J; bases not matched to a gene: 12. The CDR3 runs to 16 residues. The chain's CDR3 is CASSEFWTGSDQPQHF. The CDR3 bases are TGTGCCAGCAGCGAATTCTGGACAGGGTCGGATCAGCCCCAGCATTTT.

The chain carries TRBV7-2 and TRBJ2-2, with a tentative D call TRBD1 (6 bases). Trimming removed 4 bases from V and 5 bases from J, with 17 bases in between. The CDR3 sequence is 16 residues long. Germline V gene lookup returns CDR1 SGHTA and CDR2 FQGNSA. The CDR3 nucleotides are TGTGCCAGCAGCTCAGGGGTCTCCCTGAGGACCGGGGAGCTGTTTTTT. It encodes CASSSGVSLRTGELFF. The full variable domain, with the rest looked up from reference TRBV7-2 and TRBJ2-2, is GAGVSQSPSNKVTEKGKDVELRCDPISGHTALYWYRQSLGQGLEFLIYFQGNSAPDKSGLPSDRFSAERTGGSVSTLTIQRTQQEDSAVYLCASSSGVSLRTGELFFGEGSRLTVL.

The rearrangement uses TRBV7-8 and TRBJ1-5; D is unresolved. This CDR3 has 14 residues. V lost 5 bases and J lost 4, with 12 bases in between. Germline V gene lookup returns CDR1 SGHVS and CDR2 FQNEAQ. The CDR3 loop is CASSPPGPNQPQHF. Here the CDR3 DNA reads TGTGCCAGCAGCCCACCCGGTCCTAATCAGCCCCAGCATTTT.

This chain uses TRBV5-1 with TRBJ2-7; 14 bases agree with TRBD2. CDR3 length equals 16 residues. V trimming: 6 bases; J trimming: 2 bases; junction bases outside the gene matches: 7. Germline-derived CDR1 and CDR2 are SGHRS and YFSETQ. The CDR3 region has the DNA TGCGCCAGCACTACCGGGACTAGCGGGGGAACCTACGAGCAGTACTTC. Its translation: CASTTGTSGGTYEQYF.

The rearrangement links TRBV19 to TRBJ2-1; 10 nucleotides align to TRBD2. Trimming took 5 bases from V and 0 from J; bases not matched to a gene: 4. Per the germline V gene, CDR1 is LNHDA and CDR2 is SQIVND (reference sequence). The CDR3 loop spans 16 amino acids. The CDR3 region is CASSVAGGLSYNEQFF. DNA for the CDR3: TGTGCCAGTAGTGTAGCGGGAGGCCTCTCCTACAATGAGCAGTTCTTC.

CDR3 amino acids: CATSSISANYNEQFF. In nucleotides, the CDR3 is TGTGCCACCAGCAGTATTAGCGCGAACTACAATGAGCAGTTCTTC. The chain combines TRBV15 with TRBJ2-1; perhaps TRBD2 as D (5 bases). The CDR3 is 15 amino acids. CDR1 is LNHNV and CDR2 is YYDKDF in the germline V gene (reference sequence). Trimming pared 3 bases from V and 3 bases from J, leaving 12 bases between.

The CDR3 region has the DNA TGTGCCAGCAGCTCGGGGTGGCCTAGCACAGATACGCAGTATTTT. The encoded protein is CASSSGWPSTDTQYF. The chain is built from TRBV5-6 and TRBJ2-3, with D tentatively TRBD2 (5 bases). Trimming cost V 3 bases and J 0 bases, with 11 bases left between them. The CDR3 is 15 amino acids. The germline gives CDR1 SGHDT, CDR2 YYEEEE.

V usage is TRBV28 and J usage is TRBJ1-3; 11 positions match TRBD1. V trimming: 6 bases; J trimming: 0 bases; junction bases outside the gene matches: 7. The CDR3 consists of 17 residues. Germline V gene lookup returns CDR1 MDHEN and CDR2 SYDVKM. As DNA, the CDR3 is TGTGCCAGCAGCCCAACCGGGACAGGGGGCTCTGGAAACACCATATATTTT. Its protein is CASSPTGTGGSGNTIYF. The whole variable domain, remainder taken from reference TRBV28 and TRBJ1-3, is DVKVTQSSRYLVKRTGEKVFLECVQDMDHENMFWYRQDPGLGLRLIYFSYDVKMKEKGDIPEGYSVSREKKERFSLILESASTNQTSMYLCASSPTGTGGSGNTIYFGEGSWLTVV.

The V and J genes are TRBV27 and TRBJ2-5, with D perhaps matching TRBD2 (6 bases). The CDR3 is 18 amino acids. CDR1 and CDR2 from the germline V gene are MNHEY and SMNVEV (reference sequence). V lost 2 bases and J 10 bases, leaving 29 bases between the germline ends. The CDR3 region is CASSLKPYYAHSGAGQYF. The CDR3 DNA follows: TGTGCCAGCAGTTTAAAGCCATATTACGCCCACTCTGGAGCGGGCCAGTACTTC.

This sequence joins TRBV5-6 and TRBJ1-3; D gene uncertain. This CDR3 comprises 15 residues. Looked up from germline, CDR1 is SGHDT and CDR2 is YYEEEE. V lost 0 bases, J lost 2 bases, and 9 bases lay in between. The CDR3 DNA is TGTGCCAGCAGCTTGGTGCCGGGTACTGGAAACACCATATATTTT. This translates into CASSLVPGTGNTIYF.

V usage is TRBV30 and J usage is TRBJ2-1; 11 bases line up with TRBD2. This CDR3 has 15 amino acids. Germline values: CDR1 GTSNPN, CDR2 SVGIG (reference sequence). Germline trimming cut 3 bases from V and 3 bases from J; bases unmatched to any gene: 4. CDR3 residues: CAWRAGTSGYNEQFF. Written as DNA, the CDR3 is TGTGCCTGGAGGGCCGGGACTAGCGGCTACAATGAGCAGTTCTTC.